This TCR beta chain was documented in a study of blood T cells in healthy people across ages (dated by TCRdb to between 2015 and 2017). In terms of the full investigation: In model experiments, template switching captured roughly one uniquely barcoded TCR beta cDNA molecule for every two T cells. To avoid experimental bias, donors of different ages were randomly spread across the sequencing lanes. The donors were split into four age groups: young (average around 17 years), middle-aged (about 40), aged (roughly 68) and long-lived (over 80). Using deep sequencing normalized with unique cDNA molecular identifiers, the study measured how TCR beta repertoire diversity changes with age. The study analyzed two additional independent replicas of 1 million unique cDNA reads from the same blood draw for two donors, one aged 18 to 30 and one aged 80 or older. On the study overall, not on this receptor specifically: Observed TCR beta diversity per million T cells fell roughly linearly with age, and a significant reduction was already apparent by age roughly 40. Compared with the aged group, more naive CD4+ T cells, fewer expanded clones and increased TCR diversity were shown by the long-lived group, suggesting age selection. Because profiling used bulk unsorted PBMCs, naive and antigen-experienced compartments could not be compared conclusively. Donor CMV infection status was unknown, potentially confounding age-related changes in expanded clonotypes. Observed TCR beta diversity correlated strongly with the percentage of naive T cells measured by flow cytometry. Estimates of total diversity from one million sequenced T cells were regarded as lower bounds and underestimates.

As regards this clonotype: There is no known antigen for this receptor. No qualities accompany the bases; no much larger clone lies one base away.

The CDR3, from cysteine to phenylalanine, totals 15 residues. Of the read, only the CDR3 DNA is kept; its 45 bases are in frame from base 1. Relative to germline, V is missing 6 bases and J is missing 13 bases, with 14 bases of the junction outside any gene match. In the germline V gene, CDR1 corresponds to MNHEY and CDR2 to SVGEGT. Libraries were built with 5' RACE. TCRdb names Illumina HiSeq 2500 as the instrument used. A second 7 to 11 cycle PCR used a sample-barcoded 5' primer and a J-beta primer mix. Each TCR beta cDNA molecule received a unique molecular identifier from a template-switch 5' adaptor carrying 12 random nucleotides. Each sample yielded at least 3 million CDR3-containing paired-end reads. First-strand cDNA synthesis was performed from all RNA using the Mint cDNA synthesis kit, with priming by a TRBC-specific oligonucleotide. All cDNA was treated with uracil-DNA glycosylase and then went through a first 18-cycle PCR with the universal primers M1SS and BC2_uni_R. As for the authors' bioinformatics: For normalization, 1 million high-quality reads, each with a distinct molecular identifier, were randomly selected from each sample. Reads sharing molecular identifiers were discarded rather than binned into consensus sequences. MiTCR, run with a Q25 quality threshold and the strictest error-elimination algorithm, handled CDR3 identification, clonotype clustering and error correction. A nonparametric unseen species model with Euler transformation was used to estimate a lower bound on total TCR beta diversity. TCRdb itself trimmed the public reads at Q25 with fastp, ran MiXCR and retained productive beta chains. Rows with a matching CDR3 protein are joined into one entry that keeps the most common DNA and genes. The V and J calls were determined by TCRdb, not by the authors. The sample table lists about a million distinct CDR3 sequences, roughly half of them with a count of one. The ten largest clones add up to about 21% of the sample.

Donors were a few dozen systemically healthy Caucasian individuals from Russia aged roughly 6 to 95 years. Approximately 9.3 milliliters of peripheral blood were drawn from each donor into EDTA-treated Vacutainer tubes. Ficoll-Paque density-gradient centrifugation was used to isolate PBMCs, with at least 7 million per sample. Total RNA, at least 6 micrograms per sample, was extracted from PBMCs with Trizol reagent. For every donor, flow cytometry on a PBMC aliquot measured the percentage of naive CD45RAhigh/CD27high T cells. The sequence is built from TRBV6-2 or TRBV6-3 and TRBJ2-4, and 11 bases in between align with TRBD2. The sample taken for sequencing was blood. The receptor was isolated from a woman aged 60-75 years in good health. The CDR3 protein: CASSQTSGGYNEQYF. In nucleotides, the sequence is TGTGCCAGCAGCCAAACTAGCGGGGGCTACAATGAGCAGTACTTC.